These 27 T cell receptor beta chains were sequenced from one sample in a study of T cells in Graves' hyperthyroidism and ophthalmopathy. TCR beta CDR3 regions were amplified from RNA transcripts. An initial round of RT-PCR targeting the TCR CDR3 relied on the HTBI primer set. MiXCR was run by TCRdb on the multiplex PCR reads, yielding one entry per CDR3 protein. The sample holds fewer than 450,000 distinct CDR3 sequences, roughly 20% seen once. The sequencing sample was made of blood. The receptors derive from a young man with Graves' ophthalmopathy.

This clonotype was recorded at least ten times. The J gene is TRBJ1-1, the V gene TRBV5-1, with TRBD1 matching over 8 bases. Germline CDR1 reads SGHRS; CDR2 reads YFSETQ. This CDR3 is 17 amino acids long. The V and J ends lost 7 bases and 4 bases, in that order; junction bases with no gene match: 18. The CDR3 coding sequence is TGCGCCAGCCGACCCTCCCCCCCGGACAGGGCAGGCACTGAAGCTTTCTTT. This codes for CASRPSPPDRAGTEAFF.

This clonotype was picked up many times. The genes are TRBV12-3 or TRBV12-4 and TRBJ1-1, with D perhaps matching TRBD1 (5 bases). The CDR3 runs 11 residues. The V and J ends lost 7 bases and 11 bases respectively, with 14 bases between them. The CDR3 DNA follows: TGTGCCAGCACCTTGGCTGGGGGGGCTTTCTTT. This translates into CASTLAGGAFF.

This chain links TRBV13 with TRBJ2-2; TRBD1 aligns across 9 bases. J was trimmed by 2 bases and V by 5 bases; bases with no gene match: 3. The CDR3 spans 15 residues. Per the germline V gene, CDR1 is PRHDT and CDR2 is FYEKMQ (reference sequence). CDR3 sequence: CASSMTGGNTGELFF. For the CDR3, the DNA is TGTGCCAGCAGCATGACAGGGGGAAACACCGGGGAGCTGTTTTTT. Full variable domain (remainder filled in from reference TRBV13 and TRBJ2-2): AAGVIQSPRHLIKEKRETATLKCYPIPRHDTVYWYQQGPGQDPQFLISFYEKMQSDKGSIPDRFSAQQFSDYHSELNMSSLELGDSALYFCASSMTGGNTGELFFGEGSRLTVL.

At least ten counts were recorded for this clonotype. This chain's CDR3 is CASSAPGGTEAFF. The DNA for the CDR3 is TGTGCCAGCAGTGCGCCGGGGGGGACTGAAGCTTTCTTT. The chain uses TRBV28 and TRBJ1-1; TRBD1 is a possible D gene (5 bases). The V and J ends lost 5 bases and 5 bases respectively, with 12 bases between them. The germline CDR1 and CDR2 sequences are MDHEN and SYDVKM. The CDR3 length is 13 residues. The full variable domain, completed using reference TRBV28 and TRBJ1-1, is DVKVTQSSRYLVKRTGEKVFLECVQDMDHENMFWYRQDPGLGLRLIYFSYDVKMKEKGDIPEGYSVSREKKERFSLILESASTNQTSMYLCASSAPGGTEAFFGQGTRLTVV.

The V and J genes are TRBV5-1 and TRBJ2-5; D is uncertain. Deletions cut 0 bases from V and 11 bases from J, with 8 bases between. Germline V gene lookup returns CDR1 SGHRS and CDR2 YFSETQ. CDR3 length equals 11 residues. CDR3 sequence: CASSLGKTQYF. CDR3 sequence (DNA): TGCGCCAGCAGCTTGGGGAAAACTCAGTACTTC. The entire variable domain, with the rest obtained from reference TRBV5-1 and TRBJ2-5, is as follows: KAGVTQTPRYLIKTRGQQVTLSCSPISGHRSVSWYQQTPGQGLQFLFEYFSETQRNKGNFPGRFSGRQFSNSRSEMNVSTLELGDSALYLCASSLGKTQYFGPGTRLLVL.

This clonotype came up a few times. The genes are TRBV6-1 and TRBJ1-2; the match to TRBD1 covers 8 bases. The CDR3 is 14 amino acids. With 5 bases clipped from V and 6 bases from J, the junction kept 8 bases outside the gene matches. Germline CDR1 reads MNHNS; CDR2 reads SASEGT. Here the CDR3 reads CASSSVDREDGYTF. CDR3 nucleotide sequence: TGTGCCAGCAGTTCTGTGGACAGGGAAGATGGCTACACCTTC.

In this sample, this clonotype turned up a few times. The CDR3 nucleotides are TGTGCCAGCAGTTTAGCGCGGGCGACCGGGGAGCTGTTTTTT. It encodes CASSLARATGELFF. V usage is TRBV12-3 or TRBV12-4 and J usage is TRBJ2-2, with a tentative D call TRBD2 (5 bases). V was pared by 0 bases and J by 5 bases, with 7 bases between. CDR3 length: 14 amino acids.

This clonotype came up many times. The CDR3 DNA sequence: TGTGCCACTGCCCTAAGACAGGAAGACAATGAGCAGTTCTTC. It yields the protein CATALRQEDNEQFF. V gene TRBV18 combines with J gene TRBJ2-1; tentative D call: TRBD1 (6 bases). V lost 10 bases and J 5 bases, leaving 18 bases between the germline ends. Germline CDR1 reads KGHSH; CDR2 reads LQKENI. The CDR3 runs 14 residues.

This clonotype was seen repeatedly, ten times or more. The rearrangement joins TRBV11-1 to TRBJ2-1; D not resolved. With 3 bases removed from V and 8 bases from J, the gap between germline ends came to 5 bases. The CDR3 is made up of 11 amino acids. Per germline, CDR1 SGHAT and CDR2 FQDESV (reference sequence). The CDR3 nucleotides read TGTGCCAGCAGCTTCCGGTATGAGCAGTTCTTC. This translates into CASSFRYEQFF.

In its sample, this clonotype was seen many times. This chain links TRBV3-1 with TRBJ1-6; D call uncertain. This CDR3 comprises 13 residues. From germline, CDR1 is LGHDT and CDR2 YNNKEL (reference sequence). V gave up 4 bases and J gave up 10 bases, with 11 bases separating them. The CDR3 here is CASSRAPGSPLHF. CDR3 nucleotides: TGTGCCAGCAGCCGGGCCCCCGGATCACCCCTCCACTTT.

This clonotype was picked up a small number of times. CDR3 bases: TGCGCCAGCAGCCAGGGCCGGGTGGTCAATGAGCAGTTCTTC. Translation: CASSQGRVVNEQFF. The chain has TRBV4-1 and TRBJ2-1; no definite D call. The CDR3 loop spans 14 amino acids. From germline, CDR1 is MGHRA and CDR2 YSYEKL. Between the trimmed V and J ends, which lost 3 bases and 6 bases, there was a span of 12 bases.

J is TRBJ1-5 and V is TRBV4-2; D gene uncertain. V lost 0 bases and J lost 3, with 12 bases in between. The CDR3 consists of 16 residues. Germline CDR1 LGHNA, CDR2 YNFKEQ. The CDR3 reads CASSQEFGDVNQPQHF. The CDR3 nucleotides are TGTGCCAGCAGCCAAGAATTCGGCGATGTCAATCAGCCCCAGCATTTT.

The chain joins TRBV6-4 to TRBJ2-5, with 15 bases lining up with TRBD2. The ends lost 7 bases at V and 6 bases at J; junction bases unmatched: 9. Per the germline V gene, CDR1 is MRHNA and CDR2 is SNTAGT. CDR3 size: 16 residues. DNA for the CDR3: TGTGCCAGCACGGAAGGACTAGCGGGGGGGGTAAAGACCCAGTACTTC. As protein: CASTEGLAGGVKTQYF.

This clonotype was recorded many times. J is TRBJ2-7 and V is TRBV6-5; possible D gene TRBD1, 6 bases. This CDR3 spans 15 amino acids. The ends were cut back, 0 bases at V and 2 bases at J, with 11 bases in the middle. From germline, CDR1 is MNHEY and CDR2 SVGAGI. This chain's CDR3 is CASSYSRQGTYEQYF. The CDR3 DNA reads TGTGCCAGCAGTTACTCCCGGCAGGGGACCTACGAGCAGTACTTC.

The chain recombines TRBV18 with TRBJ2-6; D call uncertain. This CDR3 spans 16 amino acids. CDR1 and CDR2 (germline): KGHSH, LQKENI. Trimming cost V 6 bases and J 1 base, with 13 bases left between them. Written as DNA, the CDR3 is TGTGCCAGCTCTCCCCTTCCCGATTCTGGGGCCAACGTCCTGACTTTC. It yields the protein CASSPLPDSGANVLTF.

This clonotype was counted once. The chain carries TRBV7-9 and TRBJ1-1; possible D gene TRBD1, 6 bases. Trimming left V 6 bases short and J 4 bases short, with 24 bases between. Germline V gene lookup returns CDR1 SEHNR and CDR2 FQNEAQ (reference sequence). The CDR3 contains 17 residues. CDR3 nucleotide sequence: TGTGCCAGCAGTCGGGACTCTAGCGGGGGGCGGGGCACTGAAGCTTTCTTT. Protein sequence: CASSRDSSGGRGTEAFF.

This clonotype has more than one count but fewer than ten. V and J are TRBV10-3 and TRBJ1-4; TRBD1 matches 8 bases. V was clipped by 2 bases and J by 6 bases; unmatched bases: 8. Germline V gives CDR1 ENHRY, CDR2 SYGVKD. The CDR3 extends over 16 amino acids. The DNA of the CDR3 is TGTGCCATCAGTGAGCAGCGGACAGGGCCGGATGAAAAACTGTTTTTT. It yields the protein CAISEQRTGPDEKLFF.

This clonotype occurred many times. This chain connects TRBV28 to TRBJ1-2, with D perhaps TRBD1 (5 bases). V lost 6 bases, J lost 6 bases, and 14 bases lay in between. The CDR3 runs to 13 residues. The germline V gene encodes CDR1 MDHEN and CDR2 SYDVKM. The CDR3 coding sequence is TGTGCCAGCAGCTTTAGGACAATGGATGGCTACACCTTC. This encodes CASSFRTMDGYTF.

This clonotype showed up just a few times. CDR3 amino acids: CASTRDLTPDTQYF. DNA for the CDR3: TGTGCCAGCACCAGGGACTTGACGCCGGATACGCAGTATTTT. The rearrangement joins TRBV6-1 to TRBJ2-3, with a weak D call TRBD2 (6 bases). The length of the CDR3 is 14 residues. V was pared by 7 bases and J by 6 bases, with 17 bases between. The V gene's germline CDR1 is MNHNS and CDR2 SASEGT.

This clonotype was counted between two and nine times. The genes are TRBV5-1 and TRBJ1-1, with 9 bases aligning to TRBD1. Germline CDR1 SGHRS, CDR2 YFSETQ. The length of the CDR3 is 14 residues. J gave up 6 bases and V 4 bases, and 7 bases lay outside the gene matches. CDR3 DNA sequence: TGCGCCAGCAGCCTCCGGGACAGGGAAGCTGAAGCTTTCTTT. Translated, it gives CASSLRDREAEAFF.

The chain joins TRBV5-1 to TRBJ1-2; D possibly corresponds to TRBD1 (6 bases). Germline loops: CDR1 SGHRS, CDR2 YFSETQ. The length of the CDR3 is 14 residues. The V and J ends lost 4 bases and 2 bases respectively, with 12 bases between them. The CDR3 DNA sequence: TGCGCCAGCAGCGCGGAGGGGGGAAACTATGGCTACACCTTC. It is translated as CASSAEGGNYGYTF.

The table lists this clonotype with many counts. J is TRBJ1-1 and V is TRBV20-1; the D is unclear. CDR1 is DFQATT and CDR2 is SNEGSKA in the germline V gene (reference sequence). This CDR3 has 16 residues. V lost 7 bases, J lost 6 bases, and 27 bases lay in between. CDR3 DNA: TGCAGTGTCAAGCCCTCTTTGTGGGAGATGAGCTCTGAAGCTTTCTTT. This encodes CSVKPSLWEMSSEAFF.

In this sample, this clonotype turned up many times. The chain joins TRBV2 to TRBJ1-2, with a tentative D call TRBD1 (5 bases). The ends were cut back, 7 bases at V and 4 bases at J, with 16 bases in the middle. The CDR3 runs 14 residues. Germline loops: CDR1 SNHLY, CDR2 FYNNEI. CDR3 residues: CASILDSESYGYTF. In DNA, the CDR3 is TGTGCCAGCATCCTCGACAGTGAATCCTATGGCTACACCTTC. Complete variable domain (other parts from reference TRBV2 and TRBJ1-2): EPEVTQTPSHQVTQMGQEVILRCVPISNHLYFYWYRQILGQKVEFLVSFYNNEISEKSEIFDDQFSVERPDGSNFTLKIRSTKLEDSAMYFCASILDSESYGYTFGSGTRLTVV.

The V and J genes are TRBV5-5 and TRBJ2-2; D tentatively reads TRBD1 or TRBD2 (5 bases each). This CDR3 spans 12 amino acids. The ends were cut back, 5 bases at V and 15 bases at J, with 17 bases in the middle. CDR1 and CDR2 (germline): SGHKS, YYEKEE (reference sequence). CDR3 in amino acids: CASRVGPGRVFF. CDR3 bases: TGTGCCAGCAGAGTGGGGCCGGGGCGGGTGTTTTTT. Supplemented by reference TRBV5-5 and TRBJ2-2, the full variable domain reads DAGVTQSPTHLIKTRGQQVTLRCSPISGHKSVSWYQQVLGQGPQFIFQYYEKEERGRGNFPDRFSARQFPNYSSELNVNALLLGDSALYLCASRVGPGRVFFGEGSRLTVL.

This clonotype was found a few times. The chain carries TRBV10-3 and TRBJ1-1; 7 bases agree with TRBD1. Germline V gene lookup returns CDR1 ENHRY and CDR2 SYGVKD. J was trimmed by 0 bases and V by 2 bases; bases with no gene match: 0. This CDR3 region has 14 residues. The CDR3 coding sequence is TGTGCCATCAGTGAGGGACAGGTGAACACTGAAGCTTTCTTT. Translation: CAISEGQVNTEAFF.

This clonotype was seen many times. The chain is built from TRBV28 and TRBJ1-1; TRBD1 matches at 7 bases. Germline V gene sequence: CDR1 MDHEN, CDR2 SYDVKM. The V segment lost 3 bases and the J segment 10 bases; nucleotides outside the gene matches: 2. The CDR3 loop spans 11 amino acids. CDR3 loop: CASSFAGGAFF. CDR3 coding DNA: TGTGCCAGCAGTTTCGCAGGGGGAGCTTTCTTT.

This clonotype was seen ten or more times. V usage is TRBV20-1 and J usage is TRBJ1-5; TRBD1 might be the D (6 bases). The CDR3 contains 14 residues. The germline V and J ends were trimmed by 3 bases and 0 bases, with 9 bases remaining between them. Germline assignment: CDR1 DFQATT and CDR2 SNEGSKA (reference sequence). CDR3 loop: CSARTGGSNQPQHF. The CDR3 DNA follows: TGCAGTGCTAGGACAGGTGGTAGCAATCAGCCCCAGCATTTT.